This section outlines one T cell receptor (beta chain) sequence together with its context. Antigen specificity is unknown. This entry comes from a study of Graves' ophthalmopathy and Graves' hyperthyroidism. The authors amplified TCR beta CDR3 regions from RNA transcripts. The first round was an RT-PCR with HTBI primers, and the second round was a multiplex PCR. TCRdb analysed the multiplex PCR reads with MiXCR anew, one entry per CDR3 protein. Among 650,000 to 900,000 distinct CDR3 sequences listed, around 40% were seen once. This CDR3 is built from 15 residues. V was pared by 5 bases and J by 4 bases, with 4 bases of the junction left unmatched. Per germline, CDR1 SEHNR and CDR2 FQNEAQ (reference sequence). The study's findings and limits: Sensitivity of about 91% and specificity of about 84% were achieved when a 13-signature model separated ophthalmopathy from stable hyperthyroidism. Among thyroid clonotypes expanded above 0.001 frequency, most also appeared in blood.

Thyroid ultrasound, orbital computed tomography, TRAb, serum thyroxine and clinical symptoms formed the basis of diagnosis. The PBMCs were taken from 10 ml of fresh peripheral blood. The TCR sequence derives from an adult man with Graves' ophthalmopathy. Sequenced: peripheral blood. This sequence joins TRBV7-9 and TRBJ2-3; 12 positions match TRBD2. CDR3 DNA sequence: TGTGCCAGCAGCCCTCCTAGCGGGAGGGCAGATACGCAGTATTTT. It specifies CASSPPSGRADTQYF.